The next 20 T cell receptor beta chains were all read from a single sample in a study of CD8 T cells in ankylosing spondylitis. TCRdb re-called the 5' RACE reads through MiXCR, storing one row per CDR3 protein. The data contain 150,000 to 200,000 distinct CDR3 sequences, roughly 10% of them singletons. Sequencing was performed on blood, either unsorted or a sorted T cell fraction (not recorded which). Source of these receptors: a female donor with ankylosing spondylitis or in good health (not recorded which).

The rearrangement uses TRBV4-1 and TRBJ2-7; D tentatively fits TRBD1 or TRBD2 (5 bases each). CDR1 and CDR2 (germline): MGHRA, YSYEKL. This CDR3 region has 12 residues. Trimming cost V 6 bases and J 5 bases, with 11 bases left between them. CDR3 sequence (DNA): TGCGCCAGCAGGGGACCGGGCGACGAGCAGTACTTC. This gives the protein CASRGPGDEQYF.

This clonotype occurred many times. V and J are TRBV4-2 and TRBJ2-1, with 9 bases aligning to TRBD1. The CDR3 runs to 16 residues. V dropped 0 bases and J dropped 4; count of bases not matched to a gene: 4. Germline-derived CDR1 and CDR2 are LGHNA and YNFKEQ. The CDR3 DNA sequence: TGTGCCAGCAGCCAAGAACAGGGGGCTCCATACAATGAGCAGTTCTTC. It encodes CASSQEQGAPYNEQFF.

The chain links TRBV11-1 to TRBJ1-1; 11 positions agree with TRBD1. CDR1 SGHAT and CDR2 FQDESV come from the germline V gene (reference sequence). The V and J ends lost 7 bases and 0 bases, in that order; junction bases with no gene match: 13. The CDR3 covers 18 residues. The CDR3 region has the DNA TGTGCCAGCATCCAGCCCGGACAGGGGGCAACTATGAACACTGAAGCTTTCTTT. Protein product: CASIQPGQGATMNTEAFF.

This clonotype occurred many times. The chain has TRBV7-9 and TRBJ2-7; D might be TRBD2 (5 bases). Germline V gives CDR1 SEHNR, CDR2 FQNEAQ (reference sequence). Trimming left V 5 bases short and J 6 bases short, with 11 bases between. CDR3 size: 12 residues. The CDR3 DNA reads TGTGCCAGCAGCACCTCGGCGGGCGAGCAGTACTTC. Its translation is CASSTSAGEQYF.

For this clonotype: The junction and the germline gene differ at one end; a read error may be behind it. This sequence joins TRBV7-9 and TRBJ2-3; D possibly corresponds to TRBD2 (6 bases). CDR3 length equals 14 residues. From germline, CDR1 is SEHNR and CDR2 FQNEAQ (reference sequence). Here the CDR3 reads CSSSLGGVADTQYF. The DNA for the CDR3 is TGTTCCAGCAGCTTAGGAGGGGTCGCAGATACGCAGTATTTT.

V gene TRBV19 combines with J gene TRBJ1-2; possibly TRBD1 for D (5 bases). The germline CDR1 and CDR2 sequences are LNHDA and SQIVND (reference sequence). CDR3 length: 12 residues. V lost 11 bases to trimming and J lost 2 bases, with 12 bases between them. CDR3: CASHEGNYGYTF. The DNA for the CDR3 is TGTGCCTCCCATGAGGGGAACTATGGCTACACCTTC.

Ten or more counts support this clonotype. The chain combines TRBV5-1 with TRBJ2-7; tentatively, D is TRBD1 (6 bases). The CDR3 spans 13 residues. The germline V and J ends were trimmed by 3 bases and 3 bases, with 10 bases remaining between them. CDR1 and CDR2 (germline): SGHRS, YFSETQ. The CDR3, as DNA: TGCGCCAGCAGCTCGAGGACAGACTACGAGCAGTACTTC. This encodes CASSSRTDYEQYF. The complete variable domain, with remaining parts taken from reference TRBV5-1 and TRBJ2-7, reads KAGVTQTPRYLIKTRGQQVTLSCSPISGHRSVSWYQQTPGQGLQFLFEYFSETQRNKGNFPGRFSGRQFSNSRSEMNVSTLELGDSALYLCASSSRTDYEQYFGPGTRLTVT.

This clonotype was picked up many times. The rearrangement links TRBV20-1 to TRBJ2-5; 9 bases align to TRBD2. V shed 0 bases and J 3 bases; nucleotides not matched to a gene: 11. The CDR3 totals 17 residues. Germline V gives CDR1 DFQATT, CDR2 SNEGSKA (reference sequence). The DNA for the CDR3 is TGCAGTGCTAGAGATTCGGTTGGACTAGCGTCGAAAGAGACCCAGTACTTC. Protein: CSARDSVGLASKETQYF.

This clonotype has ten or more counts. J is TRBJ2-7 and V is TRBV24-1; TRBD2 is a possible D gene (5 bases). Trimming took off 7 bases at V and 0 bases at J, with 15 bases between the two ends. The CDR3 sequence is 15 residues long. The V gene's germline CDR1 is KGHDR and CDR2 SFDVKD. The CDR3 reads CATSSMRVSSYEQYF. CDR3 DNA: TGTGCCACCAGCTCCATGCGGGTCAGCTCCTACGAGCAGTACTTC.

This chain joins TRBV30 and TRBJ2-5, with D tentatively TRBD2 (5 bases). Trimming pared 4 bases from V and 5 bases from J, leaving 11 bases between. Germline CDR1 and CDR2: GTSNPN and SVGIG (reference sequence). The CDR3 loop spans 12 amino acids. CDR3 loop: CAWNGVGETQYF. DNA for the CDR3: TGTGCCTGGAACGGGGTCGGGGAGACCCAGTACTTC.

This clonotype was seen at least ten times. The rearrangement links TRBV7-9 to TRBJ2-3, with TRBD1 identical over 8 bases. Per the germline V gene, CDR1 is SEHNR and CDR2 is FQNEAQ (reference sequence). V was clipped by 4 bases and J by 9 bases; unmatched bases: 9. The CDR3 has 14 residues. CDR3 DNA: TGTGCCAGCAGCTGGGGACAGGCCCAGGTGACGCAGTATTTT. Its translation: CASSWGQAQVTQYF.

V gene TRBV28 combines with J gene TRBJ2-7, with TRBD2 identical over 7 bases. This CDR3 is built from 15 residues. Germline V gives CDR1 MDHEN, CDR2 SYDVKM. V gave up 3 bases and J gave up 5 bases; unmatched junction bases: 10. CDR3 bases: TGTGCCAGCAGTTTCGGCGCGGGAGAGGTAGACGAGCAGTACTTC. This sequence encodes CASSFGAGEVDEQYF.

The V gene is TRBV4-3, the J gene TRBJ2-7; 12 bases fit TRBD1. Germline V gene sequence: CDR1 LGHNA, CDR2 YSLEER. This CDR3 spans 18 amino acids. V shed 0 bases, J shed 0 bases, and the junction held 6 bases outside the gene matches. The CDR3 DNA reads TGCGCCAGCAGCCAAGAATTGGGGACAGGGGGCCTCTCCTACGAGCAGTACTTC. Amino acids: CASSQELGTGGLSYEQYF.

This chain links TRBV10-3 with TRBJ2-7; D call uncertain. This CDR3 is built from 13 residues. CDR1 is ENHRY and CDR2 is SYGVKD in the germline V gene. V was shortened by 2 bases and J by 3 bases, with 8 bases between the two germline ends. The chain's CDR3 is CAISEAPSYEQYF. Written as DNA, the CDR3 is TGTGCCATCAGTGAGGCGCCGAGCTACGAGCAGTACTTC.

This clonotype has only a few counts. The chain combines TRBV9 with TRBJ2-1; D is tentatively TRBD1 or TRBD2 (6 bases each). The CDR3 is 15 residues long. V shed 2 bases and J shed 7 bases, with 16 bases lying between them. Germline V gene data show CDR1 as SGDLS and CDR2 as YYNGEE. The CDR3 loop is CASSVGHSAGNEQFF. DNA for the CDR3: TGTGCCAGCAGCGTGGGACATTCGGCGGGAAATGAGCAGTTCTTC.

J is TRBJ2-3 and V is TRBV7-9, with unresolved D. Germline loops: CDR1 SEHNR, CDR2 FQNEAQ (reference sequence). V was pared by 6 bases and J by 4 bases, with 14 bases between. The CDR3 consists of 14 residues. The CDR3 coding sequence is TGTGCCAGCAGTTCCGGACGGATTTCAGATACGCAGTATTTT. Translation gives CASSSGRISDTQYF.

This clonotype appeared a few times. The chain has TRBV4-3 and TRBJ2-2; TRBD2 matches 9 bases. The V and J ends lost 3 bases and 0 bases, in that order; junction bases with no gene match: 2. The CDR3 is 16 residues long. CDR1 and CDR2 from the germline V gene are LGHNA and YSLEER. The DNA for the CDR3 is TGCGCCAGCAGCCAGGCTAGCGGGACGAACACCGGGGAGCTGTTTTTT. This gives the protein CASSQASGTNTGELFF.

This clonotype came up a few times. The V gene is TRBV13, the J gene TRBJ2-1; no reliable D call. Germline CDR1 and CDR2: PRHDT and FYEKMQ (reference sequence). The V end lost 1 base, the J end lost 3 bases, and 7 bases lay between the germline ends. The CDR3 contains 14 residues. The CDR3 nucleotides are TGTGCCAGCAGCTTAGATGGGAACTACAATGAGCAGTTCTTC. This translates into CASSLDGNYNEQFF.

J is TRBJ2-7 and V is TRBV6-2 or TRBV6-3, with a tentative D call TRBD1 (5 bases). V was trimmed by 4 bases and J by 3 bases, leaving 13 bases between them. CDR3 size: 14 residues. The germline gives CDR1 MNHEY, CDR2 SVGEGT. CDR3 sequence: CASSCPGQYYEQYF. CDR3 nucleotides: TGTGCCAGCAGTTGCCCAGGGCAGTACTACGAGCAGTACTTC.

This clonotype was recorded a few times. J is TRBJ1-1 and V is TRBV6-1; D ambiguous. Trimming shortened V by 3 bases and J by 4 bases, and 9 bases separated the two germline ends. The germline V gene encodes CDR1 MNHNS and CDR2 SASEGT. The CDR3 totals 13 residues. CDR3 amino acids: CASSDQPRTEAFF. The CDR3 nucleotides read TGTGCCAGCAGTGACCAGCCCCGCACTGAAGCTTTCTTT.